This record looks at one TCR beta chain sequence and its context. This clonotype has more than one count but fewer than ten. Its antigen remains undetermined. There are no base qualities to consult, and no much larger clone falls within one base. These data originate in a study of early T cells in non-severe SARS-CoV-2 infection (dated by TCRdb to the early 2020s). For the wider study: Bulk RNA from unsorted whole blood was used for TCR sequencing, so alpha and beta chains could not be paired. Overall study outcomes, separate from this receptor: VDJdb matching was skewed toward anti-spike CD8 responses and likely underestimated virus-specific expansions, missing private and CD4 specificities.

The study was a case-control design nested within a healthcare worker cohort in London, UK, with weekly nasopharyngeal swab PCR tests and blood sampling. Healthcare workers were enrolled in the week of the UK lockdown, from 23 to 31 March 2020, and were followed every week for up to roughly 15 weeks. As encoded in the germline V gene, CDR1 is SGDLS while CDR2 is YYNGEE. The cysteine opens and the phenylalanine closes a CDR3 of 13 amino acids. The read is trimmed to its CDR3 DNA, 39 bases read in frame from base 1. V gives up 5 bases and J gives up 3 bases, and the segment between their germline ends measures 11 bases. Libraries were prepared through 5' RACE. Sequencer: NextSeq 500. The TCR library protocol attached unique molecular identifiers to individual cDNA molecules to correct for sequencing error and PCR bias. Both TCR alpha and beta chains were sequenced, and tight co-correlation was observed between alpha and beta sequence abundances in each sample. The original methods were these. V gene, J gene and CDR3 annotation of TCR sequences was performed with Decombinator V4. TCRs were defined as expanded if a significant change between any two time points was detected under a Poisson model with p below 0.0001. Abundances of TCRs were expressed as counts per million after normalisation to the total number of TCRs sequenced in each sample. MAIT TCRs were defined by TRAV1-2 paired with TRAJ12, TRAJ20 or TRAJ33, and iNKT TCRs by TRAV10 paired with TRAJ18. VDJdb, accessed on 1 November 2021, was searched for TCRs annotated for CMV, EBV and SARS-CoV-2, and TCRs annotated for more than one antigen were excluded. The public reads were reanalyzed by TCRdb: fastp trimming at Q25, MiXCR alignment, in-frame beta chains only. Entries are consolidated by CDR3 protein sequence, retaining the most common genes and DNA. The V and J calls come from TCRdb's annotation, not from the publication. This sample comprises approximately 50,000 distinct CDR3 sequences, about a tenth of them detected only once. In total, the top ten clones hold under 15% of the sample.

This sequence originates from an adult who was a healthcare worker with PCR-confirmed SARS-CoV-2 infection or an uninfected control (not recorded which). Specimen: whole blood. The sequence joins TRBV9 to TRBJ1-1; the D gene is possibly TRBD1, with 5 bases matching. Read as DNA, the sequence is TGTGCCAGCAGGCGGCAGGGCGACACTGAAGCTTTCTTT. Translated, it gives CASRRQGDTEAFF.